This T cell receptor (beta chain) was captured in a study of T cell responses to AZD1222 COVID-19 vaccine. J was trimmed by 1 base and V by 5 bases; bases with no gene match: 9. The CDR3 has 16 amino acids. Per the germline V gene, CDR1 is SGHRS and CDR2 is YFSETQ. Some clones are missing from TCRdb's copy, which holds only in-frame ones; the method was immunoSEQ multiplex PCR. Altogether about 200,000 clones are present, under 95% being singletons, with the ten largest covering roughly 1%. This clonotype originated in an adult who received the AZD1222 COVID-19 vaccine. The J gene is TRBJ2-3, the V gene TRBV5-1, with 8 bases lining up with TRBD1. The source was peripheral blood, collected 28 days after the second AZD1222 dose. CDR3 in DNA: TGCGCCAGCAGTTCCCCCGAGGGACAGGGCACAGATACGCAGTATTTT. It specifies CASSSPEGQGTDTQYF.